These T cell receptor beta chains were read from a single sample in a study of blood T cell repertoires in COVID-19. Assay: immunoSEQ multiplex PCR; the TCRdb copy retains only in-frame clones and omits some. The table records about 400,000 clones, around 90% of them present only once. Material: PBMCs or T cells enriched from blood (not recorded which). Receptors originate from a woman aged 40 to 50 with acute COVID-19. The CDR3 runs from the conserved cysteine through the conserved F or W. The D gene is left open where the match is weak. Size is stated for part of the rows, as once, few or many counts, or as a class when the clone is expanded.

D	V	size	J	DNA	CDR3
-	TRBV4-1	-	TRBJ1-2	TGCGCCAGCAGCCACCCCATGACAGGAACCTATGGCTACACCTTC	CASSHPMTGTYGYTF
-	TRBV11-3	-	TRBJ2-7	TGTGCCAGCAGCGGAGGGGACAGCTCCTACGAGCAGTACTTC	CASSGGDSSYEQYF
-	TRBV5-1	-	TRBJ2-1	TGCGCCAGCAGCTTGGTGTCGGCGGGGCCGCCCTACAATGAGCAGTTCTTC	CASSLVSAGPPYNEQFF
TRBD1	TRBV19	-	TRBJ1-5	TGTGCCAGTAGTTTAACCGGGACAGGAGGCCAGCCCCAGCATTTT	CASSLTGTGGQPQHF
TRBD2	TRBV2	-	TRBJ2-3	TGTGCCACCGAAACCGCAGCGGGGGGGGGCACAGATACGCAGTATTTT	CATETAAGGGTDTQYF
-	TRBV12-5	-	TRBJ1-6	TGTGCTAGTGGTCCGCCGGGGGTAGGGTTCTCACCCCTCCACTTT	CASGPPGVGFSPLHF
-	TRBV27	-	TRBJ2-4	TGTGCCAGCAGTTTATCGATTGGCGGCATTCAGTACTTC	CASSLSIGGIQYF
TRBD1	TRBV4-1	-	TRBJ1-6	TGCGCCAGCAGCCGCGGAGAAGGGACAGGGCGCTCACCCCTCCACTTT	CASSRGEGTGRSPLHF
TRBD1	TRBV27	-	TRBJ1-2	TGTGCCAGCAGTATAACAGGGGGCTATGGCTACACCTTC	CASSITGGYGYTF
TRBD1	TRBV29-1	-	TRBJ1-1	TGCAGCGTTGAGAGGGGACAGGGTGAAGCTTTCTTT	CSVERGQGEAFF
-	TRBV29-1	-	TRBJ2-7	TGCAGCGTTGAGGGGACGGCGGGATACGAGCAGTACTTC	CSVEGTAGYEQYF
-	TRBV20-1	once	TRBJ1-2	TGCAGTGCTAGAACAACAGGAGGCTACACCTTC	CSARTTGGYTF
TRBD1	TRBV18	-	TRBJ2-1	TGTGCCAGCTCACCACCGGGACAGGGAAGTAATGAGCAGTTCTTC	CASSPPGQGSNEQFF
-	TRBV2	-	TRBJ1-2	TGTGCCAGCAGGGGAGACTATGGCTACACCTTC	CASRGDYGYTF
-	TRBV18	-	TRBJ1-1	TGTGCCAGCTCACCACCGTCCACCCGGGGTGAAGGAGCTTTCTTT	CASSPPSTRGEGAFF
-	TRBV29-1	-	TRBJ2-5	TGCAGCGTCCTTGGAGGGGTCCAGTACTTC	CSVLGGVQYF
TRBD2	TRBV3-1/TRBV3-2	-	TRBJ2-1	TGTGCCAGCAGCTTAGCGGGGGGGGACAATGAGCAGTTCTTC	CASSLAGGDNEQFF
TRBD1	TRBV6-5	-	TRBJ1-3	TGTGCCAGCAGGGACAGGGCTACTGGAAACACCATATATTTT	CASRDRATGNTIYF
TRBD2	TRBV18	-	TRBJ2-2	TGTGCCAGCTCACCTGGACTAGCGACTGGCGGGGAGCTGTTTTTT	CASSPGLATGGELFF
TRBD2	TRBV15	-	TRBJ2-1	TGTGCCACCAGCAGAGGTTCCTGGGGGACTAGCGGGGGTAATGAGCAGTTCTTC	CATSRGSWGTSGGNEQFF
TRBD1	TRBV30	-	TRBJ1-4	TGTGCCTGGAACCGACAGGGAACTAATGAAAAACTGTTTTTT	CAWNRQGTNEKLFF
TRBD1	TRBV19	-	TRBJ1-1	TGTGCCAGTAGTAATCAGGGGGCGAGGGCTGAAGCTTTCTTT	CASSNQGARAEAFF
TRBD1	TRBV19	-	TRBJ1-1	TGTGCCAGTAGTAGCATTCCAGGGGGAGGCACTGAAGCTTTCTTT	CASSSIPGGGTEAFF
-	TRBV18	-	TRBJ1-5	TGTGCCAGCTCACCAATCGGGGGATGGGATCAGCCCCAGCATTTT	CASSPIGGWDQPQHF
-	TRBV7-2	-	TRBJ2-5	TGTGCCAGCAGCTTTGCGGTGAACCAAGAGACCCAGTACTTC	CASSFAVNQETQYF
-	TRBV10-2	once	TRBJ1-1	TGCGCCAGCAGCCTACCGGGACTTAACACTGAAGCTTTCTTT	CASSLPGLNTEAFF
TRBD1	TRBV7-2	-	TRBJ1-2	TGTGCCAGCAGCTTAGACGGGACAGGGGTTCGGTATGGCTACACCTTC	CASSLDGTGVRYGYTF
TRBD2	TRBV6-6	-	TRBJ2-1	TGTGCCAGCAGGATTAGCGGGGGGATATCCTACAATGAGCAGTTCTTC	CASRISGGISYNEQFF
-	TRBV6-5	once	TRBJ1-5	TGTGCCAGCAGTTACTCGAAAGGACAGAATCAGCCCCAGCATTTT	CASSYSKGQNQPQHF
TRBD1	TRBV5-1	-	TRBJ1-6	TGCGCCAGCAGCTTGGAACAGGGGGTTGGGTCACCCCTCCACTTT	CASSLEQGVGSPLHF
-	TRBV28	-	TRBJ1-2	TGTGCCACCGATGGCTACACCTTC	CATDGYTF
TRBD1	TRBV5-4	once	TRBJ1-6	TGTGCCAGCAGCTCAATATCCGGGACAGGGAATTCACCCCTCCACTTT	CASSSISGTGNSPLHF
-	TRBV7-2	-	TRBJ1-1	TGTGCCAGCAGCTTATCACAGACGAACACTGAAGCTTTCTTT	CASSLSQTNTEAFF
-	TRBV7-9	-	TRBJ1-4	TGTGCCAGCAGCTTACCGGAGCTTGAAACTAATGAAAAACTGTTTTTT	CASSLPELETNEKLFF
TRBD2	TRBV7-9	-	TRBJ2-1	TGTGCCAGCAGCTTAGCGAGACTAGCTTACAATGAGCAGTTCTTC	CASSLARLAYNEQFF
TRBD1	TRBV27	-	TRBJ2-1	TGTGCCAGCAGTTCGACAGGGGGATACTTTAATGAGCAGTTCTTC	CASSSTGGYFNEQFF
TRBD1	TRBV2	-	TRBJ1-2	TGTGCCAGTATTGGGACAGGGAAAGACTATGGCTACACCTTC	CASIGTGKDYGYTF
-	TRBV5-8	-	TRBJ1-1	TGTGCCAGCAGCTTGTCCGACAGAGGCACTGAAGCTTTCTTT	CASSLSDRGTEAFF
TRBD1	TRBV27	-	TRBJ1-2	TGTGCCAGCAGACCCGGGACAGGGGGTGATGGCTACACCTTC	CASRPGTGGDGYTF
TRBD1	TRBV10-3	-	TRBJ2-3	TGTGCCATCACACCGGGACAGATAGATACGCAGTATTTT	CAITPGQIDTQYF
-	TRBV24-1	-	TRBJ1-1	TGTGCCACCAGTGAGGCAGGGAAAAGTGAAGCTTTCTTT	CATSEAGKSEAFF
-	TRBV6-1	-	TRBJ1-2	TGTGCCAGCAGTGAATGGGCCGCGGGAGGCTACACCTTC	CASSEWAAGGYTF
-	TRBV5-6	-	TRBJ1-1	TGTGCCAGCAGCTTTTCTTTCAGGGTTATGAACACTGAAGCTTTCTTT	CASSFSFRVMNTEAFF
-	TRBV6-5	-	TRBJ1-2	TGTGCCAGCAGGACGACACGTAACTATGGCTACACCTTC	CASRTTRNYGYTF
-	TRBV3-1/TRBV3-2	-	TRBJ1-2	TGTGCCAGCAGCCAACAGGGCGGCTATGGCTACACCTTC	CASSQQGGYGYTF
-	TRBV12-3/TRBV12-4	-	TRBJ1-4	TGTGCCAGCAGTTACGGACTGAGTCTGTTTTTT	CASSYGLSLFF
TRBD2	TRBV18	once	TRBJ2-1	TGTGCCAGCTCACCTTCCAATAGCGGGGGTAGGGATGAGCAGTTCTTC	CASSPSNSGGRDEQFF
TRBD2	TRBV29-1	-	TRBJ2-7	TGCAGCGTTGGGGCGGGAGGGCTGGTGAACGAGCAGTACTTC	CSVGAGGLVNEQYF
TRBD1	TRBV19	-	TRBJ1-2	TGTGCCAGTAGCGACAGGGGGACGGGGGGCTACACCTTC	CASSDRGTGGYTF
-	TRBV12-3/TRBV12-4	-	TRBJ1-1	TGTGCCAGCAGGTGGTCTACGAACACTGAAGCTTTCTTT	CASRWSTNTEAFF
TRBD2	TRBV4-1	-	TRBJ2-7	TGCGCCAGCAGCACCGCCGGGCGGGGGGAATACGAGCAGTACTTC	CASSTAGRGEYEQYF
-	TRBV6-5	-	TRBJ1-5	TGTGCCAGCAGAACCGGACAGTATAGCAATCAGCCCCAGCATTTT	CASRTGQYSNQPQHF
-	TRBV30	-	TRBJ1-4	TGTGCCTGGAGTGAGCAGGGCCGTGAAAAACTGTTTTTT	CAWSEQGREKLFF
-	TRBV7-8	few	TRBJ2-3	TGTGCCAGCAGCTTAGACTCTGGCAGGGTCACAGATACGCAGTATTTT	CASSLDSGRVTDTQYF